This TCR beta chain derives from a study of T cell responses to AZD1222 COVID-19 vaccine. Study at large: Investigators merged groups given second doses at roughly 4 or roughly 12 weeks.

Germline lookup yields CDR1 SGHNT and CDR2 YENEEA. The length of the CDR3 is 16 residues. Trimming removed 5 bases from V and 4 bases from J; junction bases left unmatched: 7. Using immunoSEQ multiplex PCR, the repertoire was profiled, and TCRdb retains in-frame clones only, with some absent. The sample yields about 110,000 clones, roughly nine tenths seen once. This clonotype was sampled from an adult in good health. The genes are TRBV11-3 and TRBJ2-1, with 11 nucleotides matching TRBD2. Sequencing was performed on peripheral blood, taken on day 0 of AZD1222 vaccination. This chain's CDR3 is CASSPSTSGEYNEQFF. The CDR3 bases are TGTGCCAGCAGCCCGTCGACTAGCGGGGAGTACAATGAGCAGTTCTTC.